This T cell receptor (beta chain) derives from a study of blood T cells in healthy people across ages. A J-beta primer mix and a sample-barcoded 5' primer were used in a second PCR of about 7 to 12 cycles. TCRdb re-called the 5' RACE reads with MiXCR, one entry per CDR3 protein. The sample holds about 640,000 distinct CDR3 sequences; under 30% are singletons and the top ten take approximately 14%. The CDR3 extends over 13 amino acids. Germline lookup yields CDR1 MNHEY and CDR2 SVGEGT. The junction had 9 bases not matched to a gene; V was cut back by 6 bases and J by 7 bases. This clonotype was seen many times.

Source material: blood. The rearrangement links TRBV6-2 or TRBV6-3 to TRBJ2-7; 7 bases line up with TRBD1. This TCR came from an elderly woman in good health. CDR3: CASSYRGRWEQYF. The CDR3 nucleotides read TGTGCCAGCAGCTACAGGGGCCGCTGGGAGCAGTACTTC.